The T cell receptor beta chain described here comes from a study of T cells in Graves' hyperthyroidism and ophthalmopathy. Points from the study as a whole: A model using 13 V-J features told ophthalmopathy apart from stable hyperthyroidism.

V was trimmed by 6 bases and J by 4 bases, leaving 17 bases between them. Per germline, CDR1 DFQATT and CDR2 SNEGSKA (reference sequence). The CDR3 totals 14 residues. Researchers took RNA transcripts and amplified the TCR beta CDR3 regions from them. First-round RT-PCR with HTBI primers amplified the TCR CDR3 region. Using its own MiXCR run on the multiplex PCR reads, TCRdb lists one record per CDR3 protein. In the table there are about 590,000 distinct CDR3 sequences, 15% to 17% of which are singletons. In patients aged 18 to 65, hyperthyroidism was newly diagnosed, with duration under 2 months. A remark on this clonotype: Its specificity is not known.

Sequenced input: blood. The clonotype originates from a woman in her twenties or thirties with Graves' hyperthyroidism. The rearrangement joins TRBV20-1 to TRBJ2-3; D may be TRBD2 (6 bases). Written as DNA, the CDR3 is TGCAGTGCCGTTCCGGGCGGAGGGGCAGATACGCAGTATTTT. It yields the protein CSAVPGGGADTQYF.